This T cell receptor (beta chain) was identified in a study of T-cell reconstitution after alpha-beta-depleted transplantation in children. Study outcomes and limitations: Expanded graft clones numbering several hundred reportedly gave rise to alpha-beta T cells about two months after transplant.

The CDR3 consists of 14 residues. After removal of 8 bases from V and 4 bases from J, the junction contained 2 bases not matched to a gene. In germline, CDR1 is SGHTA, CDR2 FQGTGA. Regarding this clonotype: Antigen specificity is unknown.

Using unique molecular identifiers, the investigators prepared the TCRbeta library. Each CDR3 protein is one row after TCRdb ran MiXCR on the PCR reads. The table includes a few hundred thousand distinct CDR3 sequences, over 20% detected once. The TCR was taken from a boy under three years old with Wiskott-Aldrich syndrome, due to receive a stem cell transplant. The rearrangement links TRBV7-3 to TRBJ2-2; TRBD2 matches at 12 bases. Sequencing used PBMCs, obtained before TCRalphabeta/CD19-depleted stem cell transplant. The CDR3 here is CASASGRGTGELFF. For the CDR3, the DNA is TGTGCCAGCGCTAGCGGGAGGGGCACCGGGGAGCTGTTTTTT. Full variable domain (rest looked up from reference TRBV7-3 and TRBJ2-2): GAGVSQTPSNKVTEKGKYVELRCDPISGHTALYWYRQSLGQGPEFLIYFQGTGAADDSGLPNDRFFAVRPEGSVSTLKIQRTERGDSAVYLCASASGRGTGELFFGEGSRLTVL.